One sample yielded the 32 T cell receptor beta chains listed below, sequenced in a study of T cells in Graves' hyperthyroidism and ophthalmopathy. Regions amplified from RNA transcripts were the TCR beta CDR3 regions. HTBI primers were employed in a first-round RT-PCR of the TCR CDR3. Each CDR3 protein is one row after TCRdb ran MiXCR on the multiplex PCR reads. The sample includes 350,000 to 450,000 distinct CDR3 sequences, about 18% of them seen just once. Material: blood. These receptors all come from a woman aged 25 to 45 with Graves' hyperthyroidism that later progressed to Graves' ophthalmopathy.

V usage is TRBV20-1 and J usage is TRBJ1-2; D gene uncertain. CDR3 length: 13 amino acids. Trimming took 6 bases from V and 0 from J, leaving 11 bases between them. CDR1 is DFQATT and CDR2 is SNEGSKA in the germline V gene (reference sequence). The CDR3 reads CSARRRANYGYTF. The CDR3 region has the DNA TGCAGTGCGAGAAGGAGAGCTAACTATGGCTACACCTTC.

This clonotype came up a few times. The gene calls are TRBV12-3 or TRBV12-4 and TRBJ2-7, with 10 bases matching TRBD2. With V trimmed by 4 bases and J by 2 bases, 5 bases remained unmatched. CDR3 size: 15 residues. The CDR3 loop is CASSSSGRVPYEQYF. The CDR3 region has the DNA TGTGCCAGCAGTTCGAGCGGGAGGGTTCCCTACGAGCAGTACTTC.

The rearrangement uses TRBV3-1 and TRBJ2-5, with 14 bases fitting TRBD2. The CDR3 extends over 19 amino acids. V trimming: 5 bases; J trimming: 4 bases; junction bases outside the gene matches: 15. CDR1 is LGHDT and CDR2 is YNNKEL in the germline V gene (reference sequence). This chain's CDR3 is CASSYTVWGGTSGGETQYF. CDR3 nucleotides: TGTGCCAGCAGCTACACCGTCTGGGGCGGGACTAGCGGGGGAGAGACCCAGTACTTC.

The chain links TRBV6-5 to TRBJ2-7, with 12 bases lining up with TRBD2. Losses at the gene ends were 2 bases for V and 3 bases for J; bases not matched to a gene: 17. Germline V lookup: CDR1 MNHEY, CDR2 SVGAGI. The CDR3 has 20 residues. The DNA for the CDR3 is TGTGCCAGCAGTTACCGACGGACTAGCGGGAAATTCGGGCGGGACTACGAGCAGTACTTC. Its translation: CASSYRRTSGKFGRDYEQYF.

This clonotype turned up a few times. The genes are TRBV10-3 and TRBJ2-3; 8 bases map to TRBD2. This CDR3 is 14 amino acids long. CDR1 and CDR2 from the germline V gene are ENHRY and SYGVKD. The trim removed 10 bases at V and 2 bases at J, leaving 8 bases unmatched. CDR3 DNA sequence: TGTGCCACCGGGACTAGGGGAACCACAGATACGCAGTATTTT. Translated, it gives CATGTRGTTDTQYF.

The chain is built from TRBV5-4 and TRBJ2-3; D perhaps matches TRBD2 (6 bases). Trimming took 0 bases from V and 2 from J, leaving 16 bases between them. Germline-derived CDR1 and CDR2 are SGHNT and YYREEE (reference sequence). The CDR3 loop spans 17 amino acids. This chain's CDR3 is CASSLALLASNTDTQYF. The DNA for the CDR3 is TGTGCCAGCAGCTTGGCCCTTCTAGCGTCCAACACAGATACGCAGTATTTT.

This clonotype appeared many times. V and J are TRBV2 and TRBJ2-7; D not certain. Trimming took 0 bases from V and 4 from J, leaving 4 bases between them. The V gene's germline CDR1 is SNHLY and CDR2 FYNNEI. CDR3 length: 12 amino acids. This CDR3 is CASSEALYEQYF. The CDR3, as DNA: TGTGCCAGCAGTGAAGCGTTATACGAGCAGTACTTC.

This clonotype was seen a handful of times. The rearrangement links TRBV19 to TRBJ2-1; TRBD1 matches 7 bases. V lost 3 bases to trimming and J lost 1 base; unmatched junction nucleotides: 6. The CDR3 loop spans 16 amino acids. The germline V gene has CDR1 LNHDA and CDR2 SQIVND (reference sequence). CDR3 in DNA: TGTGCCAGTAGTATGGCCGGGACAGATTCCTACAATGAGCAGTTCTTC. Translation: CASSMAGTDSYNEQFF.

In regard to this clonotype: Relative to the germline gene, one junction end is altered; a read error may explain this. The chain links TRBV9 to TRBJ1-3, with D tentatively TRBD1 (5 bases). The germline V gene has CDR1 SGDLS and CDR2 YYNGEE. This CDR3 region has 18 residues. For the CDR3, the DNA is TGTGCTAGCAGCGTAGCTCCCCGGATGGGGACCTCTGGAAACACCATATATTTT. It codes for CASSVAPRMGTSGNTIYF.

This clonotype was seen many times. The genes are TRBV12-3 or TRBV12-4 and TRBJ1-2; TRBD1 is a possible D gene (5 bases). V was clipped by 4 bases and J by 6 bases, with 18 bases between them. The CDR3 has 15 residues. The CDR3 DNA reads TGTGCCAGCAGTTCGCGCGGGACGACGAACCATGGCTACACCTTC. Translated, it gives CASSSRGTTNHGYTF.

This clonotype was seen ten or more times. The rearrangement links TRBV27 to TRBJ2-1; D is perhaps TRBD2 (7 bases). The CDR3 covers 15 residues. Germline V lookup: CDR1 MNHEY, CDR2 SMNVEV (reference sequence). Trimming removed 2 bases at V and 5 bases at J, with 13 bases between. This CDR3 is CASSLGGGRDNEQFF. CDR3 sequence (DNA): TGTGCCAGCAGTTTAGGGGGGGGGCGGGACAATGAGCAGTTCTTC.

This clonotype has a count of ten or more. This chain connects TRBV11-1 to TRBJ2-1, with 8 bases that match TRBD2. Losses at the gene ends were 2 bases for V and 7 bases for J; bases not matched to a gene: 4. Germline CDR1 reads SGHAT; CDR2 reads FQDESV (reference sequence). The CDR3 length is 14 residues. The CDR3 sequence: CASSLTGLGNEQFF. CDR3 sequence (DNA): TGTGCCAGCAGCTTAACGGGACTAGGAAATGAGCAGTTCTTC.

This clonotype was seen many times. The chain uses TRBV12-3 or TRBV12-4 and TRBJ2-7; TRBD2 matches at 9 bases. The CDR3 has 15 amino acids. J lost 3 bases, V lost 3 bases, and 6 bases had no gene match. The CDR3 DNA reads as TGTGCCAGCAGTTTTTGGCTAGCGGGATACTACGAGCAGTACTTC. This gives the protein CASSFWLAGYYEQYF.

The rearrangement joins TRBV27 to TRBJ2-7; no clear D gene. CDR3 length: 13 residues. Germline values: CDR1 MNHEY, CDR2 SMNVEV (reference sequence). The V and J ends lost 2 bases and 2 bases respectively, with 7 bases between them. CDR3 protein: CASSLIGPYEQYF. The DNA of the CDR3 is TGTGCCAGCAGTTTAATCGGACCCTACGAGCAGTACTTC.

Ten or more counts support this clonotype. Here the CDR3 reads CASSLESDNEQFF. The DNA for the CDR3 is TGTGCCAGCAGCTTAGAATCGGATAATGAGCAGTTCTTC. The V call is TRBV11-3, the J call TRBJ2-1; no reliable D call. Trimming left V 0 bases short and J 7 bases short, with 7 bases between. The germline CDR1 and CDR2 sequences are SGHNT and YENEEA. The CDR3 covers 13 residues.

This clonotype was seen more than once but under ten times. This could be a read error, since a much larger clone is one nucleotide away. The chain uses TRBV6-2 or TRBV6-3 and TRBJ2-5; TRBD1 is a possible D gene (5 bases). The CDR3 has 16 amino acids. Germline assignment: CDR1 MNHEY and CDR2 SVGEGT. The CDR3 nucleotides are TGTGTCAGCAGTTACTTCAGGGTTTGGTGGCAAGAGACCCAGTACTTC. Its protein product is CVSSYFRVWWQETQYF.

This clonotype has a count of ten or more. This rearrangement joins TRBV2 to TRBJ2-5; TRBD1 matches 7 bases. V was clipped by 6 bases and J by 1 base; unmatched bases: 5. Germline CDR1 SNHLY, CDR2 FYNNEI. The CDR3 is 14 residues long. The CDR3 bases are TGTGCCAGCAGAGTAGGGACAGCCCAAGAGACCCAGTACTTC. Translated, it gives CASRVGTAQETQYF.

This clonotype was recorded many times. This chain links TRBV30 with TRBJ2-7, with TRBD2 matching over 11 bases. The CDR3 is 14 residues long. After removal of 2 bases from V and 3 bases from J, the junction contained 3 bases not matched to a gene. Looked up from germline, CDR1 is GTSNPN and CDR2 is SVGIG (reference sequence). The CDR3 DNA follows: TGTGCCTGGAGTCTAGCGGGAGGACTCTACGAGCAGTACTTC. As protein: CAWSLAGGLYEQYF.

The V gene is TRBV29-1, the J gene TRBJ1-2, with TRBD1 matching 7 bases. The CDR3 extends over 10 amino acids. The germline V gene has CDR1 SQVTM and CDR2 ANQGSEA. Losses at the gene ends were 7 bases for V and 9 bases for J; bases not matched to a gene: 5. The CDR3 sequence: CSGGTESYTF. The CDR3 nucleotides are TGCAGCGGAGGGACAGAGAGCTACACCTTC.

This clonotype was found many times. The V gene is TRBV29-1, the J gene TRBJ2-2, with TRBD2 identical over 8 bases. V gave up 2 bases and J gave up 1 base; unmatched junction bases: 3. The germline gives CDR1 SQVTM, CDR2 ANQGSEA. This CDR3 is built from 15 residues. The DNA for the CDR3 is TGCAGCGTTGAAATAGCGGGACGGAACACCGGGGAGCTGTTTTTT. Its translation: CSVEIAGRNTGELFF.

A few counts support this clonotype. The V gene is TRBV6-5, the J gene TRBJ2-1, with 7 bases matching TRBD1. This CDR3 spans 14 amino acids. Germline CDR1 reads MNHEY; CDR2 reads SVGAGI. Trimming cost V 0 bases and J 10 bases; bases outside gene matches: 6. The CDR3 here is CASSYSGQSGEQFF. In nucleotides, the CDR3 is TGTGCCAGCAGTTACTCGGGACAGTCTGGAGAGCAGTTCTTC.

The chain uses TRBV5-4 and TRBJ2-3; D is unclear. V lost 3 bases to trimming and J lost 1 base, with 15 bases between them. The CDR3 contains 16 residues. Germline V gene lookup returns CDR1 SGHNT and CDR2 YYREEE (reference sequence). The CDR3 nucleotides read TGTGCCAGCAGCTCCCGGACGAGTGGTGGCACAGATACGCAGTATTTT. It specifies CASSSRTSGGTDTQYF.

This clonotype was detected only a few times. The chain carries TRBV7-9 and TRBJ2-3; 10 bases map to TRBD2. With 6 bases clipped from V and 5 bases from J, the junction kept 11 bases outside the gene matches. The CDR3 sequence is 16 residues long. Germline CDR1 is SEHNR and CDR2 is FQNEAQ (reference sequence). The CDR3 region is CASREQAGGPLDTQYF. CDR3 coding DNA: TGTGCCAGCAGGGAACAAGCGGGAGGGCCGCTAGATACGCAGTATTTT.

The chain links TRBV29-1 to TRBJ2-5; tentative D call: TRBD1 (6 bases). The CDR3 length is 16 residues. With 1 base removed from V and 1 base from J, the gap between germline ends came to 16 bases. From germline, CDR1 is SQVTM and CDR2 ANQGSEA. CDR3 DNA: TGCAGCGTTGAAGTAGGGCTGGACAGTACCCAAGAGACCCAGTACTTC. Its translation: CSVEVGLDSTQETQYF. Using reference TRBV29-1 and TRBJ2-5 for the parts outside the CDR3, the full variable domain is SAVISQKPSRDICQRGTSLTIQCQVDSQVTMMFWYRQQPGQSLTLIATANQGSEATYESGFVIDKFPISRPNLTFSTLTVSNMSPEDSSIYLCSVEVGLDSTQETQYFGPGTRLLVL.

This clonotype turned up a few times. The rearrangement uses TRBV20-1 and TRBJ2-5; 7 nucleotides agree with TRBD2. Germline CDR1 is DFQATT and CDR2 is SNEGSKA (reference sequence). J lost 6 bases, V lost 3 bases, and 4 bases had no gene match. The CDR3 extends over 12 amino acids. CDR3 bases: TGCAGTGCTAGGACTAGCTTGAAGACCCAGTACTTC. It encodes CSARTSLKTQYF.

This clonotype has only a few counts. This CDR3 reads CASSEYSTPSGPGPQETQYF. CDR3 coding DNA: TGTGCCAGCAGTGAATATTCAACTCCTAGCGGGCCGGGCCCTCAAGAGACCCAGTACTTC. The chain carries TRBV25-1 and TRBJ2-5; 8 nucleotides align to TRBD2. V lost 0 bases to trimming and J lost 2 bases; unmatched junction nucleotides: 17. The CDR3 covers 20 residues. Germline CDR1 is MGHDK and CDR2 is SYGVNS.

This clonotype was picked up many times. This CDR3 reads CATSGGQGPMGGYTF. Written as DNA, the CDR3 is TGTGCCACCAGCGGCGGACAGGGGCCAATGGGTGGCTACACCTTC. The chain employs TRBV15 and TRBJ1-2; TRBD1 aligns across 9 bases. Germline V gives CDR1 LNHNV, CDR2 YYDKDF (reference sequence). This CDR3 contains 15 residues. V gave up 5 bases and J gave up 7 bases; unmatched junction bases: 11.

This clonotype was detected many times. The chain employs TRBV6-1 and TRBJ1-6; D is unclear. CDR3 length: 13 amino acids. V was trimmed by 7 bases and J by 6 bases, leaving 10 bases between them. From germline, CDR1 is MNHNS and CDR2 SASEGT. The CDR3 sequence is CASTPSGNSPLHF. Written as DNA, the CDR3 is TGTGCCAGCACGCCGTCCGGTAATTCACCCCTCCACTTT.

The chain combines TRBV5-6 with TRBJ1-2; perhaps TRBD1 as D (6 bases). This CDR3 is built from 16 residues. The V gene lost 4 bases and the J gene lost 3 bases, with 19 bases spanning the gap. Germline V gives CDR1 SGHDT, CDR2 YYEEEE. CDR3: CASSRNRRDTYYGYTF. The CDR3, as DNA: TGTGCCAGCAGCAGAAACCGCCGGGACACCTACTATGGCTACACCTTC.

This clonotype showed up many times. The gene calls are TRBV28 and TRBJ1-5; D gene unclear. The CDR3 runs to 16 residues. The V gene's germline CDR1 is MDHEN and CDR2 SYDVKM. V was pared by 7 bases and J by 0 bases, with 16 bases between. Here the CDR3 DNA reads TGTGCCAGCATTCATAGGCTCCTATATAGCAATCAGCCCCAGCATTTT. Translation: CASIHRLLYSNQPQHF.

The chain is built from TRBV19 and TRBJ2-7, with TRBD1 as a possible D gene (7 bases). The CDR3 runs 13 residues. V lost 8 bases and J 2 bases, leaving 13 bases between the germline ends. CDR1 is LNHDA and CDR2 is SQIVND in the germline V gene (reference sequence). The CDR3 sequence: CASRPRGAYEQYF. In DNA, the CDR3 is TGTGCCAGTCGACCCAGGGGGGCCTACGAGCAGTACTTC.

The chain carries TRBV4-1 and TRBJ1-5; D unresolved. Trimming took off 1 base at V and 1 base at J, with 8 bases between the two ends. Germline V gene sequence: CDR1 MGHRA, CDR2 YSYEKL. The length of the CDR3 is 15 residues. DNA for the CDR3: TGCGCCAGCAGCCAAGTTGTGGGGAGCAATCAGCCCCAGCATTTT. Translated, it gives CASSQVVGSNQPQHF.